These 11 T cell receptor beta chains were sequenced from one sample in a study of PD-1 blockade in classical Hodgkin lymphoma. The time point: cycle 4 day 1 (C4D1), after 6 weeks of nivolumab. Each of the patients experienced relapse following autologous stem cell transplantation, and their brentuximab vedotin exposure differed. Assay: immunoSEQ multiplex PCR; the TCRdb copy retains only in-frame clones and omits some. This sample has over 85,000 clones, with 90% found just once. The material sequenced was peripheral blood mononuclear cells (PBMCs), taken before the fourth cycle of nivolumab. Every receptor here comes from a human donor with classical Hodgkin lymphoma.

This clone has just one count. The chain uses TRBV5-1 and TRBJ2-3, with 7 bases that match TRBD2. J lost 8 bases, V lost 0 bases, and 12 bases had no gene match. The CDR3 totals 16 residues. Germline loops: CDR1 SGHRS, CDR2 YFSETQ. The CDR3 protein is CASSLVGLGDRGTQYF. In DNA form, the CDR3 reads TGCGCCAGCAGCTTGGTAGGACTAGGTGATCGGGGTACGCAGTATTTT.

The chain is built from TRBV6-6 and TRBJ2-7, with 7 bases lining up with TRBD1. There are 16 residues in the CDR3. Looked up from germline, CDR1 is MNHNY and CDR2 is SVGAGI (reference sequence). The ends lost 6 bases at V and 2 bases at J; junction bases unmatched: 13. The CDR3 protein is CASRPTGEGLTYEQYF. Here the CDR3 DNA reads TGTGCCAGCAGGCCCACAGGGGAAGGGCTAACCTACGAGCAGTACTTC.

V gene TRBV7-2 combines with J gene TRBJ2-5; either TRBD1 or TRBD2 may supply D (5 bases each). The CDR3 spans 16 residues. The V gene lost 1 base and the J gene lost 5 bases, with 17 bases spanning the gap. The V gene's germline CDR1 is SGHTA and CDR2 FQGNSA. The CDR3 DNA is TGTGCCAGCAGCTTAGTTGGGGTTGGGGGTTGGGAGACCCAGTACTTC. Its translation: CASSLVGVGGWETQYF.

The chain employs TRBV10-3 and TRBJ2-5, with D possibly matching TRBD2 (6 bases). Germline V gene lookup returns CDR1 ENHRY and CDR2 SYGVKD. This CDR3 has 18 residues. The V end was cut by 2 bases, the J end by 0 bases, with 19 bases between. The CDR3, as DNA: TGTGCCATCAGTGAGCCGGGACTCCCGCGAGGGTACCAAGAGACCCAGTACTTC. Protein sequence: CAISEPGLPRGYQETQYF.

The chain joins TRBV11-1 to TRBJ2-5; 9 bases agree with TRBD1. Germline V lookup: CDR1 SGHAT, CDR2 FQDESV (reference sequence). Trimming took 5 bases from V and 4 from J; bases not matched to a gene: 8. The length of the CDR3 is 15 residues. The CDR3 DNA reads as TGTGCCAGCAGCCCACAGGGGGCATTATTAGAGACCCAGTACTTC. Translated, it gives CASSPQGALLETQYF.

V gene TRBV7-3 combines with J gene TRBJ2-7; D is ambiguous. Germline CDR1 and CDR2: SGHTA and FQGTGA. V was pared by 5 bases and J by 0 bases, with 11 bases between. The CDR3 is 14 residues long. The CDR3 loop reads CASSPSRDSYEQYF. The CDR3 DNA is TGTGCCAGCAGCCCCAGTAGGGACTCCTACGAGCAGTACTTC.

The rearrangement links TRBV28 to TRBJ1-5; D gene ambiguous. The germline V gene encodes CDR1 MDHEN and CDR2 SYDVKM. V lost 5 bases and J 12 bases, leaving 14 bases between the germline ends. The CDR3 is made up of 12 amino acids. CDR3 sequence (DNA): TGTGCCAGCAGTATACCGGGCCCCCTCCAGCATTTT. Translation: CASSIPGPLQHF.

The chain combines TRBV10-2 with TRBJ2-7; D possibly corresponds to TRBD1 (5 bases). CDR3 length: 14 amino acids. V shed 7 bases and J shed 5 bases, with 18 bases lying between them. Germline V CDR1 and CDR2: WSHSY, SAAADI. CDR3 DNA: TGCGCCAGCACGGGCAGGGATGTCTTCGACGAGCAGTACTTC. Its translation is CASTGRDVFDEQYF.

This chain connects TRBV4-2 to TRBJ2-6; no firm D call. In germline, CDR1 is LGHNA, CDR2 YNFKEQ. Trimming removed 0 bases at V and 3 bases at J, with 6 bases between. The CDR3 consists of 15 residues. DNA of the CDR3: TGTGCCAGCAGCCAAGATCCAGGTGGGGCCAACGTCCTGACTTTC. Translating it yields CASSQDPGGANVLTF.

This chain uses TRBV7-2 with TRBJ1-3; D is unclear. V lost 8 bases and J lost 4, with 15 bases in between. This CDR3 has 14 amino acids. Germline V gene sequence: CDR1 SGHTA, CDR2 FQGNSA. CDR3 coding DNA: TGTGCCAGCTCCGCCGGCTTTTCGGGAAACACCATATATTTT. This gives the protein CASSAGFSGNTIYF.

The gene calls are TRBV6-9 and TRBJ1-1; the D is unclear. CDR3 length: 13 amino acids. The V end lost 6 bases, the J end lost 3 bases, and 11 bases lay between the germline ends. In germline, CDR1 is MNHGY, CDR2 SVAAGI. Here the CDR3 DNA reads TGTGCCAGCAGCCCCGGCCGGGACACTGAAGCTTTCTTT. Translation gives CASSPGRDTEAFF.